The source of this T cell receptor (beta chain) is a study of OX40 agonist ivuxolimab in advanced cancers. The repertoire was sequenced with immunoSEQ multiplex PCR; TCRdb's copy has only in-frame clones and lacks some. Of more than 55,000 clones in the sample, about 89% were seen once. This clone has just one count. There are 12 residues in the CDR3. Germline values: CDR1 GTSNPN, CDR2 SVGIG (reference sequence). Trimming stripped 0 bases from V and 5 bases from J, with 5 bases between. The receptor comes from an adult with an advanced solid tumor such as melanoma, head and neck, liver or kidney cancer. The genes are TRBV30 and TRBJ1-5; D call uncertain. The specimen was CD4+ or CD8+ T cells sorted from blood, collected in a trial of the OX40 agonist ivuxolimab. The CDR3 sequence: CAWSVQDQPQHF. The CDR3, as DNA: TGTGCCTGGAGTGTACAAGATCAGCCCCAGCATTTT.